The 4 T cell receptor beta chains in this list originate from one sample, sequenced in a study of blood T cell repertoires in COVID-19. The method was immunoSEQ multiplex PCR; TCRdb's version includes in-frame clones alone and lacks a portion of them. The table records around 24,000 clones, 75% to 90% of them present only once. The specimen sequenced was peripheral blood. The receptors come from a woman older than 75 with acute or convalescent COVID-19.

The J gene is TRBJ1-1, the V gene TRBV30; no clear D gene. Germline V gene sequence: CDR1 GTSNPN, CDR2 SVGIG (reference sequence). V lost 2 bases and J lost 1, with 8 bases in between. The CDR3 has 13 residues. For the CDR3, the DNA is TGTGCCTGGAGTCGAGGAACGAACACTGAAGCTTTCTTT. Protein product: CAWSRGTNTEAFF.

The rearrangement uses TRBV7-8 and TRBJ1-1, with D possibly matching TRBD1 (5 bases). V was cut by 5 bases and J by 1 base, with 14 bases left in between. This CDR3 has 15 residues. Germline CDR1 reads SGHVS; CDR2 reads FQNEAQ. The CDR3 coding sequence is TGTGCCAGCAGCATAACGACAGCGGGGAACACTGAAGCTTTCTTT. It is translated as CASSITTAGNTEAFF.

The chain combines TRBV5-1 with TRBJ2-5; TRBD1 is a possible D gene (5 bases). V lost 3 bases, J lost 5 bases, and 14 bases lay in between. CDR1 is SGHRS, CDR2 YFSETQ, per germline. The CDR3 spans 14 residues. This chain's CDR3 is CASSSFQGGETQYF. The CDR3, as DNA: TGCGCCAGCAGCTCCTTTCAGGGCGGCGAGACCCAGTACTTC. The whole variable domain, remainder taken from reference TRBV5-1 and TRBJ2-5, is KAGVTQTPRYLIKTRGQQVTLSCSPISGHRSVSWYQQTPGQGLQFLFEYFSETQRNKGNFPGRFSGRQFSNSRSEMNVSTLELGDSALYLCASSSFQGGETQYFGPGTRLLVL.

J is TRBJ1-1 and V is TRBV4-1; D call uncertain. The CDR3 extends over 14 amino acids. V was clipped by 1 base and J by 1 base, with 7 bases between them. CDR1 is MGHRA and CDR2 is YSYEKL in the germline V gene. The CDR3 loop reads CASSQGRRNTEAFF. DNA of the CDR3: TGCGCCAGCAGCCAAGGGCGGAGGAACACTGAAGCTTTCTTT.